These T cell receptor beta chains were read from a single sample in a study of cytomegalovirus exposure and HLA in healthy donors. TCRdb's copy holds only in-frame clones and misses some; the assay was immunoSEQ multiplex PCR. The sample lists around 250,000 clones; around 90% were seen once. Sequenced: PBMCs. The receptors come from a woman in her late teens or twenties in good health and CMV-seronegative. Both conserved end residues are part of each CDR3. The D gene is left open where the match is weak. Clone size appears in some rows only: once, few, many, or a class for an expanded clone.

clone size	V gene	D gene	J gene	CDR3 protein	CDR3 DNA
.	TRBV28	.	TRBJ1-2	CASSFEGGPNYGYTF	TGTGCCAGCAGTTTCGAAGGGGGACCTAACTATGGCTACACCTTC
.	TRBV5-1	.	TRBJ2-5	CASSLSGEETQYF	TGCGCCAGCAGCTTGTCAGGGGAGGAGACCCAGTACTTC
.	TRBV4-2	.	TRBJ2-3	CASSVPGGTDTQYF	TGTGCCAGTAGCGTACCGGGGGGCACAGATACGCAGTATTTT
.	TRBV7-2	.	TRBJ2-5	CASSLVRGRGETQYF	TGTGCCAGCAGCTTAGTAAGGGGCAGGGGCGAGACCCAGTACTTC
.	TRBV7-7	.	TRBJ2-3	CASCAGPGADTQYF	TGTGCCAGCTGCGCGGGACCCGGGGCAGATACGCAGTATTTT
once	TRBV7-2	.	TRBJ1-5	CASSLAQRGQPQHF	TGTGCCAGCAGCTTAGCGCAGAGAGGTCAGCCCCAGCATTTT
.	TRBV7-6	.	TRBJ2-7	CASSLVAGLGNEQYF	TGTGCCAGCAGCTTAGTGGCGGGCCTAGGAAACGAGCAGTACTTC
.	TRBV6-5	TRBD1	TRBJ1-6	CASSRQGGYNSPLHF	TGTGCCAGCAGTCGACAGGGGGGCTATAATTCACCCCTCCACTTT
.	TRBV27	.	TRBJ1-1	CASSPTGLGYMNTEAFF	TGTGCCAGCAGTCCAACAGGGTTGGGGTACATGAACACTGAAGCTTTCTTT
.	TRBV5-4	TRBD1	TRBJ1-3	CASSSDRVAGNTIYF	TGTGCCAGCAGCTCGGACAGGGTGGCTGGAAACACCATATATTTT